Below are 13 T cell receptor beta chains sequenced from a single sample in a study of T-cell memory formation after mild COVID-19. From the 5' RACE reads, TCRdb called clonotypes with MiXCR, one entry per CDR3 protein. The sample records 400,000 to 550,000 distinct CDR3 sequences, about 23% being singletons. The sample consisted of PBMCs or a T cell subset sorted from them (not recorded which). These TCRs come from an adult woman who had mild COVID-19 (a few samples of this study predate the infection). Cell type and time point are not known.

This clonotype was counted between two and nine times. For the CDR3, the DNA is TGCGCCAGCGCTCCCGGGACTAGCGGGAATGAGCAGTACTTC. It yields the protein CASAPGTSGNEQYF. The gene calls are TRBV5-1 and TRBJ2-7, with 13 bases aligning to TRBD2. Germline V gene sequence: CDR1 SGHRS, CDR2 YFSETQ. With V trimmed by 7 bases and J by 7 bases, 8 bases remained unmatched. The CDR3 spans 14 residues. Looking up the rest from reference TRBV5-1 and TRBJ2-7 gives the full variable domain: KAGVTQTPRYLIKTRGQQVTLSCSPISGHRSVSWYQQTPGQGLQFLFEYFSETQRNKGNFPGRFSGRQFSNSRSEMNVSTLELGDSALYLCASAPGTSGNEQYFGPGTRLTVT.

This clonotype showed up just a few times. The rearrangement joins TRBV10-3 to TRBJ2-5, with D possibly being TRBD1 (8 bases). With 5 bases removed from V and 0 bases from J, the gap between germline ends came to 13 bases. The CDR3 has 15 residues. The V gene's germline CDR1 is ENHRY and CDR2 SYGVKD. In DNA form, the CDR3 reads TGTGCCATCAGTCAACAGGGGGGGGACCAAGAGACCCAGTACTTC. Its translation is CAISQQGGDQETQYF.

V gene TRBV24-1 combines with J gene TRBJ1-2; a weak D match, TRBD1 (5 bases). Germline values: CDR1 KGHDR, CDR2 SFDVKD. V gave up 4 bases and J gave up 4 bases, with 12 bases separating them. The CDR3 has 14 amino acids. The CDR3 bases are TGTGCCACCAGTGAAACCGGGACTTTCTATGGCTACACCTTC. Translated, it gives CATSETGTFYGYTF.

This clonotype has at least ten counts. J is TRBJ2-5 and V is TRBV12-3 or TRBV12-4, with 8 bases aligning to TRBD1. The CDR3 covers 14 residues. Unmatched junction bases numbered 6, after V lost 6 bases and J lost 3 bases. The CDR3 DNA is TGTGCCAGCAGCCGCGGACAGGGAAAAGAGACCCAGTACTTC. This codes for CASSRGQGKETQYF.

The chain joins TRBV21-1 to TRBJ1-5; the D call TRBD1 from the table was never checked on the DNA. TRBV21-1 is listed as a pseudogene. The CDR3 is 16 residues long. CDR3 residues: CASSGLDRGRRQPQHF. In nucleotides, the CDR3 is TGTGCCAGCAGCGGCTTGGACAGGGGGCGGCGTCAGCCCCAGCATTTT.

The chain's CDR3 is CASSLGDRGIQPQHF. Written as DNA, the CDR3 is TGTGCCAGCAGTTTAGGCGACAGGGGAATTCAGCCCCAGCATTTT. V and J are TRBV12-3 or TRBV12-4 and TRBJ1-5; 8 bases are shared with TRBD1. Losses at the gene ends were 1 base for V and 6 bases for J; bases not matched to a gene: 5. The CDR3 has 15 residues.

The rearrangement joins TRBV6-6 to TRBJ2-2; 11 nucleotides line up with TRBD2. CDR3 length equals 15 residues. Germline V gene sequence: CDR1 MNHNY, CDR2 SVGAGI (reference sequence). Trimming took 4 bases from V and 6 from J; bases not matched to a gene: 4. DNA of the CDR3: TGTGCCAGCAGTTCGACTAGCGGGAATGCCGGGGAGCTGTTTTTT. Residues: CASSSTSGNAGELFF.

This clonotype turned up a few times. The chain joins TRBV29-1 to TRBJ2-7; TRBD1 aligns across 9 bases. V lost 6 bases and J lost 5; bases outside the gene matches: 5. CDR1 and CDR2 (germline): SQVTM, ANQGSEA. The CDR3 loop spans 12 amino acids. The CDR3 sequence: CSVGTGLHEQYF. The CDR3 nucleotides are TGCAGCGTCGGGACAGGGTTGCACGAGCAGTACTTC.

The chain recombines TRBV5-6 with TRBJ2-3; D is undetermined. Germline CDR1 and CDR2: SGHDT and YYEEEE. This CDR3 region has 14 residues. The V end lost 1 base, the J end lost 3 bases, and 9 bases lay between the germline ends. The CDR3 DNA reads as TGTGCCAGCAGCTTGCCCACATCGACAGATACGCAGTATTTT. Its protein product is CASSLPTSTDTQYF. Combining the CDR3 with reference TRBV5-6 and TRBJ2-3 gives the whole variable domain DAGVTQSPTHLIKTRGQQVTLRCSPKSGHDTVSWYQQALGQGPQFIFQYYEEEERQRGNFPDRFSGHQFPNYSSELNVNALLLGDSALYLCASSLPTSTDTQYFGPGTRLTVL.

This clonotype was counted a few times. V is TRBV24-1 and J is TRBJ2-1; maybe TRBD1 (6 bases). V lost 5 bases and J 8 bases, leaving 9 bases between the germline ends. Germline CDR1 KGHDR, CDR2 SFDVKD. CDR3 length: 12 residues. This CDR3 reads CATSVGAYEQFF. The DNA of the CDR3 is TGTGCCACCAGTGTGGGGGCTTATGAGCAGTTCTTC.

This clonotype turned up a few times. This CDR3 is CASNPRPGTDTQYF. The DNA of the CDR3 is TGCGCCAGTAACCCCAGACCTGGCACAGATACGCAGTATTTT. This chain uses TRBV5-1 with TRBJ2-3; D unclear. Germline values: CDR1 SGHRS, CDR2 YFSETQ. V was cut by 8 bases and J by 1 base, with 14 bases left in between. This CDR3 is 14 amino acids long.

The gene calls are TRBV5-1 and TRBJ2-1; TRBD2 matches at 7 bases. Germline-derived CDR1 and CDR2 are SGHRS and YFSETQ. The CDR3 totals 14 residues. V dropped 4 bases and J dropped 4; count of bases not matched to a gene: 5. CDR3 DNA: TGCGCCAGCAGCCCGGGGGGAGTTTACAATGAGCAGTTCTTC. It specifies CASSPGGVYNEQFF.

Here the CDR3 reads CASTGGREQPQHF. The CDR3 DNA reads as TGTGCCAGCACGGGCGGGAGGGAGCAGCCCCAGCATTTT. V and J are TRBV2 and TRBJ1-5; no firm D call. This CDR3 is 13 amino acids long. CDR1 is SNHLY and CDR2 is FYNNEI in the germline V gene. Trimming cost V 7 bases and J 7 bases, with 14 bases left between them.